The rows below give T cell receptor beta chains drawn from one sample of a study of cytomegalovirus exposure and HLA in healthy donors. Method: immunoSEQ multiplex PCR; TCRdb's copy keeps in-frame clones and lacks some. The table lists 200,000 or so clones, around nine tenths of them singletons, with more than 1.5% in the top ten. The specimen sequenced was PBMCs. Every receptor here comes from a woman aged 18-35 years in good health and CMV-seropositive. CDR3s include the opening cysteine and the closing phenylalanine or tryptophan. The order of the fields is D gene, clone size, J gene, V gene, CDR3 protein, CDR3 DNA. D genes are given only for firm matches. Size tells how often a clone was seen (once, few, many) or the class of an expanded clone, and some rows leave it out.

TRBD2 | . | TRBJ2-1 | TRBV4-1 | CASGRGSYNEQFF | TGCGCCAGCGGGAGGGGCTCCTACAATGAGCAGTTCTTC
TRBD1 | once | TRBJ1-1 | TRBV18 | CASSPGDRGYTEAFF | TGTGCCAGCTCACCAGGGGACAGGGGATACACTGAAGCTTTCTTT
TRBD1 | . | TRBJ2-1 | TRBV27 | CASSSGQGGYNEQFF | TGTGCCAGCAGTTCTGGACAGGGGGGCTACAATGAGCAGTTCTTC
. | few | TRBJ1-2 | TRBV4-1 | CASTPRESYGYTF | TGCGCCAGCACCCCACGAGAGAGCTATGGCTACACCTTC
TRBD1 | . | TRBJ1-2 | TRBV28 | CASSPTRFRTGGPNYGYTF | TGTGCCAGCAGTCCGACCCGTTTTCGAACAGGGGGGCCTAACTATGGCTACACCTTC
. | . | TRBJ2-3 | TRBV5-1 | CASSLEGDDTQYF | TGCGCCAGCAGCTTGGAGGGGGACGATACGCAGTATTTT
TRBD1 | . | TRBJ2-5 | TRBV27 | CASRKTGGRQETQYF | TGTGCCAGCAGAAAGACAGGGGGACGTCAAGAGACCCAGTACTTC
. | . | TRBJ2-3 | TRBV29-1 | CSALPRVVQDTQYF | TGCAGCGCCCTACCGAGGGTTGTGCAAGATACGCAGTATTTT
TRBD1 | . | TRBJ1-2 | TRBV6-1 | CASRPTGVYGYTF | TGTGCCAGCAGACCGACAGGGGTCTATGGCTACACCTTC
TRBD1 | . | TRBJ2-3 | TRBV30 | CAWIGGSGTDTQYF | TGTGCCTGGATAGGGGGCTCGGGCACAGATACGCAGTATTTT
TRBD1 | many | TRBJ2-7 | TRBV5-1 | CASSLADRTPYEQYF | TGCGCCAGCAGCTTGGCGGACAGGACCCCCTACGAGCAGTACTTC
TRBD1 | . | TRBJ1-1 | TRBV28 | CASSYRGKAFF | TGTGCCAGCAGTTACAGGGGGAAGGCTTTCTTT
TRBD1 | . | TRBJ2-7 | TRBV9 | CASSQGQGLLGYEQYF | TGTGCCAGCAGCCAAGGACAGGGCCTCTTAGGCTACGAGCAGTACTTC
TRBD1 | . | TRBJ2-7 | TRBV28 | CASSLFGQGGFYEQYF | TGTGCCAGCAGTTTATTTGGACAGGGAGGTTTCTACGAGCAGTACTTC
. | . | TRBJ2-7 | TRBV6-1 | CASREGLNYEQYF | TGTGCCAGCAGAGAGGGACTTAACTACGAGCAGTACTTC
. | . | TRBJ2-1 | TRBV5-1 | CASSLNGEQFF | TGCGCCAGCAGCCTAAACGGTGAGCAGTTCTTC
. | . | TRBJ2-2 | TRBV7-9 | CASSRGFLERELFF | TGTGCCAGCAGCCGGGGGTTTCTGGAAAGGGAGCTGTTTTTT
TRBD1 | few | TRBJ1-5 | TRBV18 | CASSPDRNQPQHF | TGTGCCAGCTCCCCGGACAGGAATCAGCCCCAGCATTTT
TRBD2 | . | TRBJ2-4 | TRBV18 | CASSPASGRANIQYF | TGTGCCAGCTCACCCGCTAGCGGGAGGGCAAACATTCAGTACTTC
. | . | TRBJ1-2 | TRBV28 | CASSLGAESYGYTF | TGTGCCAGCAGTTTAGGGGCAGAGAGCTATGGCTACACCTTC
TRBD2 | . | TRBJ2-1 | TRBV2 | CASRPGTSGLIYNEQFF | TGTGCCAGCAGACCCGGGACTAGCGGATTGATTTACAATGAGCAGTTCTTC
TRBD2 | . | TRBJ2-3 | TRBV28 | CASSPRTSPPDTQYF | TGTGCCAGCAGCCCTAGGACTAGCCCCCCAGATACGCAGTATTTT
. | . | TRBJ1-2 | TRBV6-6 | CASSPLPGDGYTF | TGTGCCAGCAGCCCCCTCCCAGGGGATGGCTACACCTTC
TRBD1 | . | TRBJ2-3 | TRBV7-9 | CASAKQGRRGAQYF | TGTGCCAGCGCTAAACAGGGGCGTCGGGGCGCGCAGTATTTT
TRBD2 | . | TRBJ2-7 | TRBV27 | CASSGLAGVGEQYF | TGTGCCAGCAGTGGACTAGCGGGAGTAGGTGAGCAGTACTTC
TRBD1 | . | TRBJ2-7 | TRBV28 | CASSPRLGTGSPYEQYF | TGTGCCAGCAGTCCCCGGCTTGGGACAGGGAGTCCCTACGAGCAGTACTTC
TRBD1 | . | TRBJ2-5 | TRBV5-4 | CASSLRTGKQETQYF | TGTGCCAGCAGCTTAAGGACAGGGAAACAAGAGACCCAGTACTTC
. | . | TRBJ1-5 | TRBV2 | CASSQTGLPNQPQHF | TGTGCCAGCAGCCAGACAGGCCTTCCCAATCAGCCCCAGCATTTT
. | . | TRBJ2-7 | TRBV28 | CASSFEGRDEQYF | TGTGCCAGCAGTTTTGAAGGTCGGGACGAGCAGTACTTC
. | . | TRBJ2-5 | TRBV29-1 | CSTLGAETQYF | TGCAGCACCCTTGGGGCGGAGACCCAGTACTTC
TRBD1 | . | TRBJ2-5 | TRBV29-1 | CSVQITGGAGETQYF | TGCAGCGTCCAGATCACAGGGGGCGCGGGTGAGACCCAGTACTTC
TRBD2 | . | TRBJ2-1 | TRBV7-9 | CASSASGSSFSEQFF | TGTGCCAGCAGCGCAAGCGGGAGTAGTTTTAGTGAGCAGTTCTTC
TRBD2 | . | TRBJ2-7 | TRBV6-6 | CASSYSGEGYEQYF | TGTGCCAGCAGTTACTCAGGGGAGGGGTACGAGCAGTACTTC
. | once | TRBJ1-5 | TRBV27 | CASGWGGPDQPQHF | TGTGCCAGCGGCTGGGGAGGGCCGGATCAGCCCCAGCATTTT
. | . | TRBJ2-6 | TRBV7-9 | CASSYRLAGANVLTF | TGTGCCAGCAGCTACCGACTAGCTGGGGCCAACGTCCTGACTTTC
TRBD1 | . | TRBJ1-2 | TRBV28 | CASSSGTGGIYGYTF | TGTGCCAGCAGTTCAGGGACAGGGGGGATCTATGGCTACACCTTC